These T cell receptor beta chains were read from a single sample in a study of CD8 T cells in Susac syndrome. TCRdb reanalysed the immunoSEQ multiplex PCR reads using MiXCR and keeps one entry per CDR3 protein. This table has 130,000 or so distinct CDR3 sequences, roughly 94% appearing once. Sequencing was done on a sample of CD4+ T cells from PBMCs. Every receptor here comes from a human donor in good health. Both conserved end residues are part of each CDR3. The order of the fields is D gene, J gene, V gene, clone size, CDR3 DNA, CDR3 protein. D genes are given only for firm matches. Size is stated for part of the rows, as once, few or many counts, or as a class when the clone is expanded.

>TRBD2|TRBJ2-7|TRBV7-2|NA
TGTGCCAGCAGAAAGGGACTAGCGGGGTGGGAGCAGTACTTC
CASRKGLAGWEQYF
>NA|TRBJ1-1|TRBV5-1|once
TGCGCCAGCAGCTTGGGTGGGGGCTCGGGGATTGAAGCTTTCTTT
CASSLGGGSGIEAFF
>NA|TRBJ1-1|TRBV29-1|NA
TGCAGCGTTGAAGATCAAAGGGGCGGCACTGAAGCTTTCTTT
CSVEDQRGGTEAFF
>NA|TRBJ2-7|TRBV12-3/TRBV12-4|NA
TGTGCCAGCAGTTTAAATCTGTCCTACGAGCAGTACTTC
CASSLNLSYEQYF
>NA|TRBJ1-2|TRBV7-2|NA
TGTGCCAGCAGTGCAACCCAGACTGACTATGGCTACACCTTC
CASSATQTDYGYTF
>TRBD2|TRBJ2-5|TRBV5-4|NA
TGTGCCAGCAGCTTGGCCCGTAATAGCGGGAGTGAGACCCAGTACTTC
CASSLARNSGSETQYF
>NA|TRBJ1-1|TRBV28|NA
TGTGCCAGCATTCTAACAGGGAGGAACACTGAAGCTTTCTTT
CASILTGRNTEAFF
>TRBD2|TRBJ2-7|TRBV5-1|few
TGCGCCAGCAGCTTGGGGCTAGCGGGAGACTACGAGCAGTACTTC
CASSLGLAGDYEQYF
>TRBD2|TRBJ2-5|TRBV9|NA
TGTGCCAGCAGCGCCGGGACTAGCGGGAGGGAGACCCAGTACTTC
CASSAGTSGRETQYF
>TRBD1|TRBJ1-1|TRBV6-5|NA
TGTGCCAGCAGTTTAAACCGGGACAGCCCTATCGAAGCTTTCTTT
CASSLNRDSPIEAFF